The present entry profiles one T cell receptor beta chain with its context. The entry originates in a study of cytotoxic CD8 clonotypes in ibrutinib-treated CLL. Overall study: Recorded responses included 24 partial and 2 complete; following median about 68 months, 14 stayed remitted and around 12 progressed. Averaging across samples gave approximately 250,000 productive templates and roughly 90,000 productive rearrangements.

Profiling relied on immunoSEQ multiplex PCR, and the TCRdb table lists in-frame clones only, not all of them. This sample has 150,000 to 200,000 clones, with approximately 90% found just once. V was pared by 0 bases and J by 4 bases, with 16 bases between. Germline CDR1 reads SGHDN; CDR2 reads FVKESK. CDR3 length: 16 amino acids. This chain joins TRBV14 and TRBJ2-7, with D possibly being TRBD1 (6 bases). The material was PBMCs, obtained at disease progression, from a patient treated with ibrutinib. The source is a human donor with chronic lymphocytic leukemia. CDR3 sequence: CASSQELVTGFYEQYF. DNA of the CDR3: TGTGCCAGCAGCCAAGAGCTGGTAACAGGGTTTTACGAGCAGTACTTC. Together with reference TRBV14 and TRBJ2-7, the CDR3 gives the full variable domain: EAGVTQFPSHSVIEKGQTVTLRCDPISGHDNLYWYRRVMGKEIKFLLHFVKESKQDESGMPNNRFLAERTGGTYSTLKVQPAELEDSGVYFCASSQELVTGFYEQYFGPGTRLTVT.